This T cell receptor beta chain was documented in a study of metastatic and nonmetastatic thyroid tumors. Study-level results: Reports indicated that malignant thyroid tumors showed significantly higher TCR beta diversity than benign nodules did, in blood and tumor.

TCRdb redid the clone calls on the PCR reads using MiXCR. Counted here are 15,000 to 20,000 clones, about a quarter occurring once; the ten biggest clones make up approximately 10%. There were no patients who had received any treatment before thyroid surgery. V lost 4 bases, J lost 3 bases, and 11 bases lay in between. The germline V gene has CDR1 LNHDA and CDR2 SQIVND (reference sequence). This CDR3 is 14 amino acids long. The table lists this clone with many counts. The antigen remains undetermined. Sequencing input: tumor tissue. This rearrangement joins TRBV19 to TRBJ2-3; D possibly corresponds to TRBD1 (6 bases). This TCR was sampled from a female donor with papillary thyroid cancer or a benign thyroid nodule (not recorded which). Some clones in this sample may be carry-over from other donors' samples. For the CDR3, the DNA is TGTGCCAGTAGTAACAGGGCGTCGACAGATACGCAGTATTTT. Translation gives CASSNRASTDTQYF. Full variable domain (rest looked up from reference TRBV19 and TRBJ2-3): DGGITQSPKYLFRKEGQNVTLSCEQNLNHDAMYWYRQDPGQGLRLIYYSQIVNDFQKGDIAEGYSVSREKKESFPLTVTSAQKNPTAFYLCASSNRASTDTQYFGPGTRLTVL.